One and the same sample provided the 15 T cell receptor beta chains below, sequenced in a study of blood T cell repertoires in COVID-19. TCRdb's table, derived via immunoSEQ multiplex PCR, lists solely in-frame clones and lacks some. The sample lists around 190,000 clones; 75% to 85% were seen once. Sequencing was performed on peripheral blood. These receptors were taken from a human donor in a cohort sampled during active COVID-19.

The chain couples TRBV4-1 to TRBJ2-1, with 12 bases aligning to TRBD2. Germline V gives CDR1 MGHRA, CDR2 YSYEKL. J was trimmed by 9 bases and V by 2 bases; bases with no gene match: 11. This CDR3 region has 17 residues. The CDR3 is CASSQRLAGAGLGEQFF. For the CDR3, the DNA is TGCGCCAGCAGCCAAAGACTAGCGGGAGCGGGTTTGGGTGAGCAGTTCTTC.

This rearrangement joins TRBV11-2 to TRBJ1-1; D not certain. V dropped 1 base and J dropped 4 bases, with 10 bases sitting between them. The CDR3 consists of 14 residues. Germline CDR1 is SGHAT and CDR2 is FQNNGV. The CDR3 region has the DNA TGTGCCAGCAGCTTAGGAGGGTTGGGCACTGAAGCTTTCTTT. Translation: CASSLGGLGTEAFF.

This clone was seen only a few times. The V and J genes are TRBV28 and TRBJ1-2; 7 positions match TRBD1. Germline lookup yields CDR1 MDHEN and CDR2 SYDVKM. This CDR3 is 13 amino acids long. The V segment lost 10 bases and the J segment 0 bases; nucleotides outside the gene matches: 5. The CDR3 here is CATGDSSNYGYTF. The CDR3 region has the DNA TGTGCCACCGGGGACAGTTCTAACTATGGCTACACCTTC.

The V call is TRBV28, the J call TRBJ1-5; D possibly corresponds to TRBD1 (6 bases). The CDR3 is made up of 14 amino acids. Trimming left V 3 bases short and J 7 bases short, with 13 bases between. In germline, CDR1 is MDHEN, CDR2 SYDVKM. CDR3 bases: TGTGCCAGCAGTTTGGCCAAGACAGGACAGCCCCAGCATTTT. Encoded protein: CASSLAKTGQPQHF.

J is TRBJ2-7 and V is TRBV7-2; TRBD2 matches at 11 bases. The trim removed 5 bases at V and 3 bases at J, leaving 6 bases unmatched. Germline-derived CDR1 and CDR2 are SGHTA and FQGNSA. CDR3 length equals 15 residues. Written as DNA, the CDR3 is TGTGCCAGCAGCGAGGGACTAGCGGAAAACTACGAGCAGTACTTC. Amino acids: CASSEGLAENYEQYF. The whole variable domain, remainder taken from reference TRBV7-2 and TRBJ2-7, is GAGVSQSPSNKVTEKGKDVELRCDPISGHTALYWYRQSLGQGLEFLIYFQGNSAPDKSGLPSDRFSAERTGGSVSTLTIQRTQQEDSAVYLCASSEGLAENYEQYFGPGTRLTVT.

The chain links TRBV4-2 to TRBJ2-4; TRBD1 matches 10 bases. The CDR3 length is 17 residues. CDR1 is LGHNA, CDR2 YNFKEQ, per germline. V trimming: 0 bases; J trimming: 1 base; junction bases outside the gene matches: 3. CDR3 amino acids: CASSQDWGQGAKNIQYF. CDR3 DNA sequence: TGTGCCAGCAGCCAAGATTGGGGACAGGGGGCCAAAAACATTCAGTACTTC.

This clone was picked up a small number of times. The V gene is TRBV6-1, the J gene TRBJ1-2; TRBD1 matches at 8 bases. With V trimmed by 1 base and J by 8 bases, 6 bases remained unmatched. Germline V lookup: CDR1 MNHNS, CDR2 SASEGT. The CDR3 runs to 14 residues. For the CDR3, the DNA is TGTGCCAGCAGTGAAGGGGGACAGGTAGCCGGCTACACCTTC. This encodes CASSEGGQVAGYTF.

The rearrangement joins TRBV24-1 to TRBJ2-1; D is ambiguous. CDR1 is KGHDR, CDR2 SFDVKD, per germline. V was shortened by 3 bases and J by 3 bases, with 14 bases between the two germline ends. The length of the CDR3 is 16 residues. The CDR3 DNA sequence: TGTGCCACCAGTGATCCAGTAGGAGCCTACTACAATGAGCAGTTCTTC. This codes for CATSDPVGAYYNEQFF.

This chain joins TRBV6-1 and TRBJ1-3; TRBD1 agrees at 7 bases. In germline, CDR1 is MNHNS, CDR2 SASEGT. This CDR3 is 15 amino acids long. After removal of 3 bases from V and 6 bases from J, the junction contained 8 bases not matched to a gene. CDR3 loop: CASSDTGTAINTIYF. In DNA form, the CDR3 reads TGTGCCAGCAGTGACACCGGGACAGCCATAAACACCATATATTTT.

The rearrangement links TRBV28 to TRBJ1-1, with D tentatively TRBD1 (6 bases). The CDR3 extends over 15 amino acids. Germline V gene sequence: CDR1 MDHEN, CDR2 SYDVKM. Deletions cut 6 bases from V and 2 bases from J, with 16 bases between. CDR3 DNA sequence: TGTGCCAGCAGATTTACCGGGACACTAAACACTGAAGCTTTCTTT. This codes for CASRFTGTLNTEAFF.

The chain is built from TRBV28 and TRBJ2-5; 8 positions match TRBD1. Germline trimming cut 5 bases from V and 5 bases from J; bases unmatched to any gene: 7. The CDR3 length is 14 residues. The germline gives CDR1 MDHEN, CDR2 SYDVKM. The CDR3 nucleotides are TGTGCCAGCAGTCGGCAGGGGGCATGGGAGACCCAGTACTTC. Its translation: CASSRQGAWETQYF.

In this sample, this clone turned up a few times. V is TRBV28 and J is TRBJ1-4; D ambiguous. With 2 bases removed from V and 6 bases from J, the gap between germline ends came to 10 bases. Germline-derived CDR1 and CDR2 are MDHEN and SYDVKM. The length of the CDR3 is 14 residues. The CDR3 reads CASSLQQRYEKLFF. CDR3 sequence (DNA): TGTGCCAGCAGTTTACAGCAGCGTTATGAAAAACTGTTTTTT.

The V gene is TRBV7-6, the J gene TRBJ2-3; 13 bases match TRBD2. J was trimmed by 2 bases and V by 4 bases; bases with no gene match: 3. Per the germline V gene, CDR1 is SGHVS and CDR2 is FNYEAQ. This CDR3 is built from 16 residues. The CDR3 region is CASSWGLAGNTDTQYF. CDR3 DNA: TGTGCCAGCAGCTGGGGACTAGCGGGAAACACAGATACGCAGTATTTT.

The chain employs TRBV3-1 (or the pseudogene TRBV3-2) and TRBJ2-7, with D perhaps TRBD1 (5 bases). Trimming cost V 0 bases and J 2 bases, with 14 bases left between them. CDR1 is LGHDT and CDR2 is YNNKEL in the germline V gene (reference sequence). The CDR3 totals 16 residues. The CDR3: CASSQDFSDRAYEQYF. DNA for the CDR3: TGTGCCAGCAGCCAAGATTTCTCTGACAGAGCCTACGAGCAGTACTTC.

This clone was detected only once. The chain couples TRBV5-1 to TRBJ1-1, with D hard to call. Trimming removed 0 bases at V and 3 bases at J, with 12 bases between. This CDR3 spans 15 amino acids. In germline, CDR1 is SGHRS, CDR2 YFSETQ. The CDR3, as DNA: TGCGCCAGCAGCTTGGTGGTCCCCCCGGACACTGAAGCTTTCTTT. It is translated as CASSLVVPPDTEAFF.